These 23 T cell receptor beta chains were all obtained from the same sample, sequenced in a study of blood T cell repertoires in COVID-19. Here immunoSEQ multiplex PCR was the method, and the copy in TCRdb shows in-frame clones only, minus some. The sample shows roughly 290,000 clones, around 87% of them seen only once. Sequenced input: PBMCs or T cells enriched from blood (not recorded which). The receptors originated from a woman between 18 and 30 years old with acute COVID-19.

The chain couples TRBV6-5 to TRBJ2-7; 11 positions match TRBD2. J gave up 6 bases and V 2 bases, and 6 bases lay outside the gene matches. The CDR3 contains 15 residues. Germline loops: CDR1 MNHEY, CDR2 SVGAGI. CDR3 nucleotides: TGTGCCAGCAGTTACGGGGGGCTAGCGGGAGGCGAGCAGTACTTC. Translating gives CASSYGGLAGGEQYF.

The chain combines TRBV5-1 with TRBJ2-7; 9 bases match TRBD2. The CDR3 spans 16 residues. Germline trimming cut 8 bases from V and 3 bases from J; bases unmatched to any gene: 15. Germline CDR1 and CDR2: SGHRS and YFSETQ. This CDR3 is CASRLVAGVSNYEQYF. For the CDR3, the DNA is TGCGCCAGTAGGTTAGTAGCGGGAGTTTCCAACTACGAGCAGTACTTC.

The chain uses TRBV21-1 and TRBJ2-3; the table names TRBD2, a call not compared with the DNA. TRBV21-1 counts as a pseudogene. CDR3 size: 14 residues. CDR3 protein: CASSPLEGTDTQYF. The CDR3, as DNA: TGTGCCAGCAGCCCCCTGGAGGGAACAGATACGCAGTATTTT.

The chain couples TRBV30 to TRBJ2-7; D gene unclear. Germline CDR1 GTSNPN, CDR2 SVGIG (reference sequence). The CDR3 loop spans 12 amino acids. Between the trimmed V and J ends, which lost 0 bases and 2 bases, there was a span of 5 bases. The CDR3 loop is CAWSVQPYEQYF. CDR3 sequence (DNA): TGTGCCTGGAGTGTACAACCCTACGAGCAGTACTTC. The entire variable domain, with the rest obtained from reference TRBV30 and TRBJ2-7, is as follows: SQTIHQWPATLVQPVGSPLSLECTVEGTSNPNLYWYRQAAGRGLQLLFYSVGIGQISSEVPQNLSASRPQDRQFILSSKKLLLSDSGFYLCAWSVQPYEQYFGPGTRLTVT.

V usage is TRBV27 and J usage is TRBJ2-7; 13 bases match TRBD2. Germline CDR1 is MNHEY and CDR2 is SMNVEV (reference sequence). V was pared by 6 bases and J by 4 bases, with 6 bases of the junction left unmatched. The CDR3 length is 15 residues. CDR3 nucleotides: TGTGCCAGCAGCCGGACTAGCGGGAGTGTTTACGAGCAGTACTTC. Protein sequence: CASSRTSGSVYEQYF.

This clone was recorded only once. The V gene is TRBV19, the J gene TRBJ1-1; a weak D match, TRBD1 (6 bases). The germline V gene encodes CDR1 LNHDA and CDR2 SQIVND (reference sequence). The CDR3 totals 14 residues. The V and J ends lost 1 base and 6 bases respectively, with 12 bases between them. CDR3 DNA: TGTGCCAGTAGTATAGGTGGGGGCGGCCCTGAAGCTTTCTTT. As protein: CASSIGGGGPEAFF.

The V call is TRBV6-1, the J call TRBJ2-5, with D possibly TRBD2 on 6 matching bases. The CDR3 extends over 14 amino acids. Germline CDR1 and CDR2: MNHNS and SASEGT. Trimming took off 6 bases at V and 3 bases at J, with 14 bases between the two ends. In DNA form, the CDR3 reads TGTGCCAGCAGCTTCGGGGGTGGGGAAGAGACCCAGTACTTC. Its protein product is CASSFGGGEETQYF.

This clone was counted a single time. The chain is built from TRBV2 and TRBJ1-2, with a weak D call TRBD1 (6 bases). Germline V gene data show CDR1 as SNHLY and CDR2 as FYNNEI. This CDR3 has 15 residues. The V gene lost 4 bases and the J gene lost 4 bases, with 16 bases spanning the gap. In DNA form, the CDR3 reads TGTGCCAGCAGTGGAGTTGGGGGCCCCGTCTATGGCTACACCTTC. This codes for CASSGVGGPVYGYTF.

The sample holds one count of this clone. This chain's CDR3 is CASSANRGQIGPNNSPLHF. Here the CDR3 DNA reads TGTGCCAGCAGTGCCAATAGAGGGCAGATAGGACCTAATAATTCACCCCTCCACTTT. The chain combines TRBV2 with TRBJ1-6; D not certain. The CDR3 contains 19 residues. CDR1 and CDR2 (germline): SNHLY, FYNNEI. Between the trimmed V and J ends, which lost 4 bases and 5 bases, there was a span of 24 bases.

The genes are TRBV10-1 and TRBJ1-3; no definite D call. Trimming cost V 4 bases and J 7 bases, with 14 bases left between them. The germline CDR1 and CDR2 sequences are WNHNN and SYGVQD (reference sequence). The CDR3 consists of 14 residues. CDR3 loop: CASSAAGSSNTIYF. Here the CDR3 DNA reads TGCGCCAGCAGTGCCGCCGGGAGTTCGAACACCATATATTTT.

This clone was counted between two and nine times. CDR3: CASSRTRAANTGELFF. DNA of the CDR3: TGTGCCAGTAGCAGAACTAGGGCCGCGAACACCGGGGAGCTGTTTTTT. The chain combines TRBV19 with TRBJ2-2; weak D call: TRBD2 (5 bases). Trimming left V 6 bases short and J 0 bases short, with 14 bases between. The CDR3 runs 16 residues. Germline V CDR1 and CDR2: LNHDA, SQIVND (reference sequence).

V and J are TRBV27 and TRBJ2-5, with 8 bases lining up with TRBD2. The CDR3 has 13 residues. Germline lookup yields CDR1 MNHEY and CDR2 SMNVEV (reference sequence). Losses at the gene ends were 8 bases for V and 5 bases for J; bases not matched to a gene: 7. CDR3 loop: CASGATSDETQYF. The DNA for the CDR3 is TGTGCCAGCGGTGCGACTAGCGACGAGACCCAGTACTTC.

The chain links TRBV9 to TRBJ2-2, with a possible D match to TRBD1 (6 bases). CDR3 length equals 15 residues. Germline CDR1 is SGDLS and CDR2 is YYNGEE. V was clipped by 4 bases and J by 8 bases, with 18 bases between them. The CDR3 region has the DNA TGTGCCAGCAGCCTCGAGGGGGATAGAAAGGGGGAGCTGTTTTTT. Protein product: CASSLEGDRKGELFF.

In the case of this clone: One end of the junction is discordant with germline, which a read error may explain. This rearrangement joins TRBV18 to TRBJ2-1; D remains unclear. This CDR3 region has 15 residues. CDR1 and CDR2 from the germline V gene are KGHSH and LQKENI. CDR3 in amino acids: CASSPGRTSHNEQFF. The CDR3, as DNA: TGTGCCAGCTCACCAGGGCGAACCTCCCACAATGAGCAGTTCTTC.

The rearrangement links TRBV5-1 to TRBJ2-1; 8 nucleotides align to TRBD2. After removal of 0 bases from V and 5 bases from J, the junction contained 7 bases not matched to a gene. The CDR3 length is 16 residues. The germline gives CDR1 SGHRS, CDR2 YFSETQ. In nucleotides, the CDR3 is TGCGCCAGCAGCTTGGAAACCGGGACTAGGCACAATGAGCAGTTCTTC. Its translation: CASSLETGTRHNEQFF.

The rearrangement links TRBV5-1 to TRBJ2-5; D is possibly TRBD2 (5 bases). V shed 4 bases and J shed 5 bases, with 12 bases lying between them. Germline CDR1 is SGHRS and CDR2 is YFSETQ. The CDR3 covers 13 residues. The CDR3 protein is CASSRGPAETQYF. The CDR3 nucleotides read TGCGCCAGCAGCCGAGGGCCAGCCGAGACCCAGTACTTC.

The chain employs TRBV19 and TRBJ2-7; a possible D gene is TRBD2 (5 bases). The CDR3 has 13 amino acids. V was clipped by 5 bases and J by 6 bases, with 14 bases between them. The germline V gene encodes CDR1 LNHDA and CDR2 SQIVND (reference sequence). This chain's CDR3 is CASSREGLREQYF. The CDR3 nucleotides are TGTGCCAGTAGTCGCGAGGGCCTACGCGAGCAGTACTTC.

J is TRBJ2-1 and V is TRBV7-3; no clear D. Germline lookup yields CDR1 SGHTA and CDR2 FQGTGA. Trimming removed 0 bases at V and 10 bases at J, with 10 bases between. The CDR3 totals 13 residues. CDR3 loop: CASSLTFPGEQFF. In DNA form, the CDR3 reads TGTGCCAGCAGCTTAACTTTCCCCGGGGAGCAGTTCTTC.

The V call is TRBV4-2, the J call TRBJ2-1; 8 positions agree with TRBD1. CDR3 length equals 16 residues. J gave up 9 bases and V 4 bases, and 14 bases lay outside the gene matches. Germline-derived CDR1 and CDR2 are LGHNA and YNFKEQ. The CDR3 reads CASSPHADRDSGEQFF. The CDR3 DNA is TGTGCCAGCAGCCCCCACGCGGACAGGGATAGCGGTGAGCAGTTCTTC.

This clone was counted only a few times. The rearrangement joins TRBV15 to TRBJ1-2; TRBD1 agrees at 7 bases. The CDR3 length is 15 residues. Looked up from germline, CDR1 is LNHNV and CDR2 is YYDKDF (reference sequence). V lost 0 bases, J lost 7 bases, and 8 bases stayed unmatched. The CDR3 loop reads CATSRDFDRDPGYTF. The CDR3 DNA sequence: TGTGCCACCAGCAGAGATTTTGACAGGGATCCTGGCTACACCTTC.

Remarks on this clone: Other nucleotide sequences from this sample produce the same CDR3. The chain joins TRBV5-1 to TRBJ2-7; 7 bases are shared with TRBD1. The CDR3 sequence is 14 residues long. V gave up 4 bases and J gave up 3 bases; unmatched junction bases: 7. Per germline, CDR1 SGHRS and CDR2 YFSETQ. In DNA form, the CDR3 reads TGCGCCAGCAGCAACCGGGACAGTAGCTACGAGCAGTACTTC. Protein sequence: CASSNRDSSYEQYF.

This chain joins TRBV19 and TRBJ1-1, with a possible D match to TRBD1 (5 bases). The germline gives CDR1 LNHDA, CDR2 SQIVND (reference sequence). The germline V and J ends were trimmed by 7 bases and 0 bases, with 15 bases remaining between them. This CDR3 comprises 15 residues. The CDR3 here is CASNPWGALNTEAFF. Written as DNA, the CDR3 is TGTGCCAGTAACCCCTGGGGCGCTCTGAACACTGAAGCTTTCTTT.

This chain's CDR3 is CASSLVGGDYGYTF. The CDR3 coding sequence is TGTGCCAGCAGCTTGGTCGGGGGAGACTATGGCTACACCTTC. The chain is built from TRBV5-6 and TRBJ1-2; D possibly corresponds to TRBD1 (5 bases). Germline values: CDR1 SGHDT, CDR2 YYEEEE. This CDR3 has 14 residues. Trimming cost V 0 bases and J 3 bases, with 9 bases left between them.